This T cell receptor (beta chain) was captured in a study of blood T cells in healthy people across ages. The second PCR ran roughly 7 to 12 cycles with a sample-barcoded 5' primer and J-beta primers. TCRdb processed the 5' RACE reads anew with MiXCR; each CDR3 protein has one entry. The profile covers around 990,000 distinct CDR3 sequences, with approximately 38% appearing a single time and around 13% taken by the ten largest. General observations from the study: Observed TCR beta diversity per million T cells went down as age went up. This fall followed a roughly linear course with age.

This clonotype has only one observation. Its antigen remains unknown. V lost 1 base, J lost 5 bases, and 17 bases lay in between. The CDR3 is 16 amino acids. Germline V gives CDR1 MDHEN, CDR2 SYDVKM. The source of this sequence is a man younger than 35 in good health. The chain employs TRBV28 and TRBJ1-2, with a weak D call TRBD1 (5 bases). Sequenced input: blood. CDR3 loop: CASSLYEDRIYYGYTF. CDR3 bases: TGTGCCAGCAGTTTATACGAAGACAGAATTTATTATGGCTACACCTTC.